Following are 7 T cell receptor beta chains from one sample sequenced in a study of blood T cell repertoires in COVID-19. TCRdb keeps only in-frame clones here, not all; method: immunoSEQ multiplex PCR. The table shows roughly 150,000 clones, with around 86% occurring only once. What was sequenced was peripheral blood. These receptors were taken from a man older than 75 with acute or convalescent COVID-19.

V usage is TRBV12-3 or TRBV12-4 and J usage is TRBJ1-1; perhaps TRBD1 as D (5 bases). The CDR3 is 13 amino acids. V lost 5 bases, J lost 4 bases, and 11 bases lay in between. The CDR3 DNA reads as TGTGCCAGCAGTCCCCACGGGGGCACTGAAGCTTTCTTT. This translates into CASSPHGGTEAFF.

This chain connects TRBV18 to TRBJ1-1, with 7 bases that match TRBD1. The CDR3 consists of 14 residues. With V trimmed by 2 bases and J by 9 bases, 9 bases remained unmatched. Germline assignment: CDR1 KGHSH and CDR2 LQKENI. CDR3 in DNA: TGTGCCAGCTCACCATCCGGTGAGGGACAGAAAGCTTTCTTT. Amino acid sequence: CASSPSGEGQKAFF.

The CDR3 loop is CSVGAGGQETQYF. Here the CDR3 DNA reads TGCAGCGTTGGGGCAGGGGGCCAAGAGACCCAGTACTTC. This sequence joins TRBV29-1 and TRBJ2-5, with TRBD1 matching over 7 bases. J was trimmed by 1 base and V by 4 bases; bases with no gene match: 3. Germline CDR1 and CDR2: SQVTM and ANQGSEA. The CDR3 is 13 residues long.

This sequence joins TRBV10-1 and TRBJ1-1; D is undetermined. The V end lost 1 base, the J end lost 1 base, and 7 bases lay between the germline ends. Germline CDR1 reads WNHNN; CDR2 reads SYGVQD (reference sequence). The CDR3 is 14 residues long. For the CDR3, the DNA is TGCGCCAGCAGTGAGTTCCGGGGGAACACTGAAGCTTTCTTT. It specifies CASSEFRGNTEAFF.

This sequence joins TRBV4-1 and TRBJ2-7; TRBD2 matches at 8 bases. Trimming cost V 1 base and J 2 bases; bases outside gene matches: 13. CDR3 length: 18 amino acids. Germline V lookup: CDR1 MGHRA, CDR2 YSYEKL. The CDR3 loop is CASSQGDILSGGAYEQYF. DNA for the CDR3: TGCGCCAGCAGCCAAGGAGACATTCTGTCGGGAGGGGCCTACGAGCAGTACTTC.

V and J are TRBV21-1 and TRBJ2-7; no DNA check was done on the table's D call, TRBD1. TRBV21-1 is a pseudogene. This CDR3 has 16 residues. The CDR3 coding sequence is TGTGCCAGCAGCAAAGCGACGGGCAGGGGGCCCTACGAGCAGTACTTC. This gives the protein CASSKATGRGPYEQYF.

CDR3: CASSLGTNTQYF. The DNA of the CDR3 is TGTGCCAGCAGCTTAGGGACTAATACGCAGTATTTT. The chain couples TRBV7-2 to TRBJ2-3; maybe TRBD2 (6 bases). V was trimmed by 1 base and J by 7 bases, leaving 6 bases between them. The CDR3 covers 12 residues. Germline V gene data show CDR1 as SGHTA and CDR2 as FQGNSA.